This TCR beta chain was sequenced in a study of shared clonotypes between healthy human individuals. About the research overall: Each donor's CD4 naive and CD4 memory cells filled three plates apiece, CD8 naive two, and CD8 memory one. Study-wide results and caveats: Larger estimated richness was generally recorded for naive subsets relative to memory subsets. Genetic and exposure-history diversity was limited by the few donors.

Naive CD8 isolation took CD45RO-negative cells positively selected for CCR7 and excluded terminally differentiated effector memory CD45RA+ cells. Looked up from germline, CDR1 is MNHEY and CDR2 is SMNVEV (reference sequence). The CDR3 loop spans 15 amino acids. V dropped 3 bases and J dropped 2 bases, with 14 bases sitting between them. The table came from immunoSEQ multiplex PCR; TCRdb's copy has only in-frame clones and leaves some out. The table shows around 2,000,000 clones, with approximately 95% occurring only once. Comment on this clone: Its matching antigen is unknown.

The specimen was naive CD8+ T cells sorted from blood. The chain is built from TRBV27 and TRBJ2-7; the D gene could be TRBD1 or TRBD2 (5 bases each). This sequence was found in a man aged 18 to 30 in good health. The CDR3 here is CASSLEVGQAYEQYF. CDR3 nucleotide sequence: TGTGCCAGCAGTTTGGAGGTGGGGCAGGCCTACGAGCAGTACTTC.